The 31 T cell receptor beta chains given below trace back to one sample, sequenced in a study of CD8 T cells in ankylosing spondylitis. TCRdb reprocessed the 5' RACE reads via MiXCR and lists one record per CDR3 protein. The sample yields 750,000 to 850,000 distinct CDR3 sequences, about 11% seen once. These receptors have no identified antigens. General study points: One TCR beta motif, made up of fewer than 10 highly homologous variants, appeared characteristic of ankylosing spondylitis blood.

Input material: blood, either unsorted or a sorted T cell fraction (not recorded which). The source of these receptors is a male donor with ankylosing spondylitis.

V usage is TRBV20-1 and J usage is TRBJ2-7, with 9 positions matching TRBD2. This CDR3 is built from 15 residues. After removal of 2 bases from V and 3 bases from J, the junction contained 8 bases not matched to a gene. Germline assignment: CDR1 DFQATT and CDR2 SNEGSKA (reference sequence). The CDR3 loop is CSARTPRGGIYEQYF. The CDR3, as DNA: TGCAGTGCTAGAACCCCGCGGGGGGGGATCTACGAGCAGTACTTC.

About this clonotype: Germline and junction disagree at one end, which may indicate a read error. This chain uses TRBV27 with TRBJ2-3; 8 bases match TRBD1. The CDR3 sequence is 16 residues long. Germline V gene sequence: CDR1 MNHEY, CDR2 SMNVEV (reference sequence). CDR3 DNA: TGTGCCAGCAGCCCTACCGGGACAGGACACACAGATACGGAGTATTTT. Its translation is CASSPTGTGHTDTEYF.

This clonotype was seen repeatedly, ten times or more. The CDR3 DNA sequence: TGTGCCAGCAGCTTATCGGGGCTAACCTACTCTGGAAACACCATATATTTT. Protein sequence: CASSLSGLTYSGNTIYF. The chain carries TRBV7-2 and TRBJ1-3, with D possibly being TRBD1 (5 bases). The CDR3 spans 17 residues. Germline V gene lookup returns CDR1 SGHTA and CDR2 FQGNSA. The V gene lost 2 bases and the J gene lost 0 bases, with 14 bases spanning the gap.

V is TRBV20-1 and J is TRBJ2-3; 11 nucleotides match TRBD1. CDR1 DFQATT and CDR2 SNEGSKA come from the germline V gene (reference sequence). J gave up 3 bases and V 2 bases, and 7 bases lay outside the gene matches. The CDR3 contains 16 residues. The CDR3 DNA reads TGCAGTGCTAGACGACCGGGACAGGGGGGGACAGATACGCAGTATTTT. This encodes CSARRPGQGGTDTQYF.

The chain joins TRBV5-6 to TRBJ2-2; no clear D gene. In germline, CDR1 is SGHDT, CDR2 YYEEEE. With 0 bases removed from V and 1 base from J, the gap between germline ends came to 13 bases. The CDR3 is made up of 17 amino acids. DNA for the CDR3: TGTGCCAGCAGCTTGGGAGGTGCTACCTGGAACACCGGGGAGCTGTTTTTT. Amino acids: CASSLGGATWNTGELFF. The variable domain in full, with the rest retrieved from reference TRBV5-6 and TRBJ2-2, is DAGVTQSPTHLIKTRGQQVTLRCSPKSGHDTVSWYQQALGQGPQFIFQYYEEEERQRGNFPDRFSGHQFPNYSSELNVNALLLGDSALYLCASSLGGATWNTGELFFGEGSRLTVL.

This clonotype was seen only a few times. This chain links TRBV7-2 with TRBJ2-7; D is possibly TRBD2 (6 bases). The V end lost 5 bases, the J end lost 0 bases, and 14 bases lay between the germline ends. The CDR3 covers 15 residues. CDR1 and CDR2 from the germline V gene are SGHTA and FQGNSA. DNA for the CDR3: TGTGCCAGCAGCCCAAAGGGGACTGACTCCTACGAGCAGTACTTC. This codes for CASSPKGTDSYEQYF.

V and J are TRBV7-6 and TRBJ2-3; 7 bases match TRBD2. Trimming at V came to 4 bases and at J to 5 bases, leaving 6 bases not matched to a gene. The CDR3 is 14 amino acids. Germline CDR1 SGHVS, CDR2 FNYEAQ. In DNA, the CDR3 is TGTGCCAGCAGCTCCATCGCGGGAGAAGATACGCAGTATTTT. Translating gives CASSSIAGEDTQYF.

This clonotype turned up a few times. The chain employs TRBV6-1 and TRBJ1-6, with TRBD1 identical over 7 bases. The V gene end was trimmed by 3 bases and the J gene end by 4 bases; junction bases not matched to a gene: 12. This CDR3 spans 18 amino acids. CDR1 is MNHNS and CDR2 is SASEGT in the germline V gene. CDR3 sequence reads: CASSDLWTGLGYNSPLHF. For the CDR3, the DNA is TGTGCCAGCAGTGACCTCTGGACAGGTCTGGGATATAATTCACCCCTCCACTTT.

Only a few counts were recorded for this clonotype. The gene calls are TRBV18 and TRBJ1-1; D not certain. The V end was cut by 3 bases, the J end by 4 bases, with 18 bases between. Germline CDR1 KGHSH, CDR2 LQKENI. This CDR3 contains 16 residues. CDR3 in DNA: TGTGCCAGCTCACCCCAGATCCAGGCAGAGGGCACTGAAGCTTTCTTT. Translating gives CASSPQIQAEGTEAFF.

This clonotype was seen a handful of times. The chain carries TRBV18 and TRBJ2-1, with TRBD2 as a possible D gene (6 bases). The CDR3 runs 15 residues. Trimming pared 3 bases from V and 6 bases from J, leaving 15 bases between. Germline V gene sequence: CDR1 KGHSH, CDR2 LQKENI. CDR3 nucleotides: TGTGCCAGCTCACCCGGCCTAGCGAGGGCCAATGAGCAGTTCTTC. Protein: CASSPGLARANEQFF.

This clonotype was detected a few times. The chain has TRBV18 and TRBJ2-3, with TRBD2 matching 13 bases. With 4 bases clipped from V and 8 bases from J, the junction kept 6 bases outside the gene matches. CDR3 size: 15 residues. Germline loops: CDR1 KGHSH, CDR2 LQKENI. CDR3 sequence reads: CASSRPLAGGPTQYF. The CDR3 DNA follows: TGTGCCAGCTCACGACCACTAGCGGGGGGGCCTACGCAGTATTTT. The whole variable domain, remainder taken from reference TRBV18 and TRBJ2-3, is NAGVMQNPRHLVRRRGQEARLRCSPMKGHSHVYWYRQLPEEGLKFMVYLQKENIIDESGMPKERFSAEFPKEGPSILRIQQVVRGDSAAYFCASSRPLAGGPTQYFGPGTRLTVL.

Ten or more counts support this clonotype. This chain joins TRBV20-1 and TRBJ2-1; 8 nucleotides align to TRBD2. Germline trimming cut 4 bases from V and 2 bases from J; bases unmatched to any gene: 4. This CDR3 region has 14 residues. Germline CDR1 DFQATT, CDR2 SNEGSKA (reference sequence). The CDR3 protein is CSAKAGAAYNEQFF. CDR3 nucleotide sequence: TGCAGTGCTAAAGCGGGAGCAGCCTACAATGAGCAGTTCTTC.

Only a few counts were recorded for this clonotype. The J gene is TRBJ1-5, the V gene TRBV6-1; D ambiguous. The CDR3 has 13 residues. The V gene's germline CDR1 is MNHNS and CDR2 SASEGT. V was cut by 3 bases and J by 5 bases, with 8 bases left in between. The CDR3 sequence: CASSDDRDQPQHF. In DNA form, the CDR3 reads TGTGCCAGCAGTGACGATCGGGATCAGCCCCAGCATTTT.

This clonotype was detected a few times. The J gene is TRBJ2-1, the V gene TRBV20-1, with 10 positions matching TRBD2. The CDR3 covers 13 residues. Losses at the gene ends were 6 bases for V and 7 bases for J; bases not matched to a gene: 6. From germline, CDR1 is DFQATT and CDR2 SNEGSKA (reference sequence). CDR3 amino acids: CSAGLALTNEQFF. In nucleotides, the CDR3 is TGCAGTGCGGGACTAGCGTTAACGAATGAGCAGTTCTTC.

The chain links TRBV7-2 to TRBJ1-1, with D possibly matching TRBD1 (5 bases). Trimming removed 4 bases at V and 3 bases at J, with 18 bases between. Germline CDR1 SGHTA, CDR2 FQGNSA. There are 16 residues in the CDR3. The CDR3 nucleotides read TGTGCCAGCAGCTCCCCCCCCGACAGAAGGGACACTGAAGCTTTCTTT. Amino acids: CASSSPPDRRDTEAFF. The entire variable domain, with the rest obtained from reference TRBV7-2 and TRBJ1-1, is as follows: GAGVSQSPSNKVTEKGKDVELRCDPISGHTALYWYRQSLGQGLEFLIYFQGNSAPDKSGLPSDRFSAERTGGSVSTLTIQRTQQEDSAVYLCASSSPPDRRDTEAFFGQGTRLTVV.

This clonotype was picked up many times. This sequence joins TRBV9 and TRBJ1-1; possibly TRBD1 for D (5 bases). Germline-derived CDR1 and CDR2 are SGDLS and YYNGEE. The CDR3 covers 13 residues. V lost 2 bases and J lost 5, with 10 bases in between. The CDR3 DNA follows: TGTGCCAGCAGCGTGACAGATGGAACTGAAGCTTTCTTT. Translated: CASSVTDGTEAFF.

The table lists this clonotype with many counts. This chain connects TRBV29-1 to TRBJ2-5; the D gene is possibly TRBD1 (6 bases). V lost 6 bases to trimming and J lost 1 base, with 12 bases between them. The CDR3 runs 13 residues. Germline CDR1 SQVTM, CDR2 ANQGSEA. CDR3 coding DNA: TGCAGCGTCCGGGACATAAGCCAAGAGACCCAGTACTTC. Its translation: CSVRDISQETQYF.

This rearrangement joins TRBV29-1 to TRBJ1-1; TRBD1 is a possible D gene (5 bases). The germline V gene encodes CDR1 SQVTM and CDR2 ANQGSEA. The CDR3 length is 13 residues. The V gene lost 3 bases and the J gene lost 7 bases, with 15 bases spanning the gap. CDR3 sequence (DNA): TGCAGCGTTGAGGGGACCTTCGAACTTGAAGCTTTCTTT. Protein: CSVEGTFELEAFF. Based on the CDR3 plus reference TRBV29-1 and TRBJ1-1, the full variable domain is SAVISQKPSRDICQRGTSLTIQCQVDSQVTMMFWYRQQPGQSLTLIATANQGSEATYESGFVIDKFPISRPNLTFSTLTVSNMSPEDSSIYLCSVEGTFELEAFFGQGTRLTVV.

This clonotype was observed a few times. The chain uses TRBV11-2 and TRBJ2-2; perhaps D is TRBD1 or TRBD2 (5 bases each). The CDR3 has 18 residues. The germline V gene has CDR1 SGHAT and CDR2 FQNNGV. V was clipped by 6 bases and J by 0 bases, with 20 bases between them. CDR3 nucleotides: TGTGCCAGCAGTAAAACGGCTGGGGGAACTCCGAACACCGGGGAGCTGTTTTTT. Residues: CASSKTAGGTPNTGELFF.

The chain combines TRBV6-1 with TRBJ2-7; the D is unclear. V dropped 6 bases and J dropped 5 bases, with 17 bases sitting between them. The germline CDR1 and CDR2 sequences are MNHNS and SASEGT. This CDR3 contains 14 residues. CDR3 in amino acids: CASRVLAAADEQYF. In nucleotides, the CDR3 is TGTGCCAGCAGGGTACTGGCGGCGGCCGACGAGCAGTACTTC.

A few counts support this clonotype. The V call is TRBV28, the J call TRBJ1-5; D is unresolved. CDR3 length equals 15 residues. Per germline, CDR1 MDHEN and CDR2 SYDVKM. Trimming pared 6 bases from V and 6 bases from J, leaving 18 bases between. CDR3 in DNA: TGTGCCAGCAGACCGGGTGGAAGAGGCAGTCAGCCCCAGCATTTT. This translates into CASRPGGRGSQPQHF. The full variable domain, rest sourced from reference TRBV28 and TRBJ1-5, is DVKVTQSSRYLVKRTGEKVFLECVQDMDHENMFWYRQDPGLGLRLIYFSYDVKMKEKGDIPEGYSVSREKKERFSLILESASTNQTSMYLCASRPGGRGSQPQHFGDGTRLSIL.

This clonotype was observed at least ten times. V usage is TRBV20-1 and J usage is TRBJ1-4, with TRBD1 matching over 10 bases. Looked up from germline, CDR1 is DFQATT and CDR2 is SNEGSKA (reference sequence). The CDR3 is 16 amino acids. V was clipped by 0 bases and J by 5 bases; unmatched bases: 6. The CDR3 coding sequence is TGCAGTGCTAGAGACTTTCGGACAGGGGGAAATGAAAAACTGTTTTTT. It is translated as CSARDFRTGGNEKLFF.

The chain has TRBV5-5 and TRBJ1-3; TRBD1 matches at 7 bases. The CDR3 loop spans 17 amino acids. V gave up 1 base and J gave up 4 bases; unmatched junction bases: 11. Per the germline V gene, CDR1 is SGHKS and CDR2 is YYEKEE (reference sequence). CDR3 residues: CASSLLPRQGSGNTIYF. DNA for the CDR3: TGTGCCAGCAGCTTGTTGCCCCGACAGGGTAGCGGAAACACCATATATTTT.

This clonotype was detected a few times. This chain uses TRBV20-1 with TRBJ1-1; D is ambiguous. This CDR3 is built from 15 residues. Deletions cut 0 bases from V and 0 bases from J, with 11 bases between. Germline V gene lookup returns CDR1 DFQATT and CDR2 SNEGSKA (reference sequence). CDR3 coding DNA: TGCAGTGCTAGAGATTTCCGCTCGATGAACACTGAAGCTTTCTTT. This gives the protein CSARDFRSMNTEAFF.

This clonotype was recorded a few times. This rearrangement joins TRBV20-1 to TRBJ2-1; no clear D. This CDR3 has 15 amino acids. Trimming took 6 bases from V and 2 from J, leaving 17 bases between them. The V gene's germline CDR1 is DFQATT and CDR2 SNEGSKA (reference sequence). The CDR3, as DNA: TGCAGTGCGCGCCCGATAGGTAAGGCCTACAATGAGCAGTTCTTC. This codes for CSARPIGKAYNEQFF.

The chain employs TRBV7-2 and TRBJ1-1; 8 nucleotides match TRBD1. Trimming removed 5 bases from V and 6 bases from J; junction bases left unmatched: 11. The CDR3 is made up of 15 amino acids. Germline V gives CDR1 SGHTA, CDR2 FQGNSA. CDR3 DNA sequence: TGTGCCAGCAGCAGATCCGGACAGGGTTACTCTGAAGCTTTCTTT. This gives the protein CASSRSGQGYSEAFF.

This chain joins TRBV20-1 and TRBJ1-1, with D possibly TRBD1 on 5 matching bases. The CDR3 consists of 15 residues. Germline CDR1 DFQATT, CDR2 SNEGSKA (reference sequence). The germline V and J ends were trimmed by 0 bases and 1 base, with 12 bases remaining between them. Here the CDR3 reads CSARDPGRPNTEAFF. CDR3 DNA sequence: TGCAGTGCTAGAGATCCGGGACGGCCGAACACTGAAGCTTTCTTT.

J is TRBJ1-1 and V is TRBV28, with a tentative D call TRBD1 (6 bases). V lost 6 bases and J lost 5, with 19 bases in between. Per germline, CDR1 MDHEN and CDR2 SYDVKM. CDR3 length: 15 amino acids. CDR3 coding DNA: TGTGCCAGCAGACGGGGGACAATCAGGAGTACTGAAGCTTTCTTT. It codes for CASRRGTIRSTEAFF.

This clonotype showed up just a few times. The chain couples TRBV18 to TRBJ2-7; D is perhaps TRBD1 (6 bases). The CDR3 covers 13 residues. V shed 3 bases and J shed 7 bases, with 13 bases lying between them. Looked up from germline, CDR1 is KGHSH and CDR2 is LQKENI. Written as DNA, the CDR3 is TGTGCCAGCTCACCGGACAGCCAAAGGGAGCAGTACTTC. It codes for CASSPDSQREQYF.

This clonotype was observed a few times. CDR3 loop: CASSWTGVRETQYF. The CDR3 DNA is TGTGCCAGCAGCTGGACAGGGGTAAGGGAGACCCAGTACTTC. The V gene is TRBV6-2 or TRBV6-3, the J gene TRBJ2-5; the match to TRBD1 covers 9 bases. The CDR3 length is 14 residues. V gave up 6 bases and J gave up 5 bases; unmatched junction bases: 7. Per the germline V gene, CDR1 is MNHEY and CDR2 is SVGEGT.

This sequence joins TRBV20-1 and TRBJ2-5, with a tentative D call TRBD2 (6 bases). The germline V and J ends were trimmed by 2 bases and 1 base, with 14 bases remaining between them. Germline V gene data show CDR1 as DFQATT and CDR2 as SNEGSKA (reference sequence). The length of the CDR3 is 15 residues. The CDR3, as DNA: TGCAGTGCTAGATCCCCCCGGGACTTCCAAGAGACCCAGTACTTC. Residues: CSARSPRDFQETQYF.